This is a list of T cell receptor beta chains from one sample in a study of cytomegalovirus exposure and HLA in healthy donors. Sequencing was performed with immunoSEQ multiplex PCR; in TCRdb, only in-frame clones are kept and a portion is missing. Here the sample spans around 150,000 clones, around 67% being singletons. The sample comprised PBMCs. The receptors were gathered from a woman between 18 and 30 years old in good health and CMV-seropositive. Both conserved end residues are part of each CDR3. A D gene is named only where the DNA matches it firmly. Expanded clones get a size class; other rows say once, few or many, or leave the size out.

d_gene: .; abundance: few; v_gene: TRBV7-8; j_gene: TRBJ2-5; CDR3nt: TGTGCCAGCAGCCCTGGCGAGACCCAGTACTTC; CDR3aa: CASSPGETQYF
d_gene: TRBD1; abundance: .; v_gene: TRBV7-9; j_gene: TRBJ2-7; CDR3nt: TGTGCCAGCAGGTCTGACAGGGGTCACGAGCAGTACTTC; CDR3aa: CASRSDRGHEQYF
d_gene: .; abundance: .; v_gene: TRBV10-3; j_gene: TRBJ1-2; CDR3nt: TGTGCCATCAGGGACACTACGCGTGGCTACACCTTC; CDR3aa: CAIRDTTRGYTF
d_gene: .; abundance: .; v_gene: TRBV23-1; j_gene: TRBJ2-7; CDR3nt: TGCGCCAGCAGCCCCCCCGGCAGGGTAATTAGGTTAGGCTACGAGCAGTACTTC; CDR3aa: CASSPPGRVIRLGYEQYF
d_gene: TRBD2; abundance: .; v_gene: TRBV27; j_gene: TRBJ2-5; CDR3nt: TGTGCCAGCAGTCCCAATCGGGGGGAAGAGACCCAGTACTTC; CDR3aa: CASSPNRGEETQYF
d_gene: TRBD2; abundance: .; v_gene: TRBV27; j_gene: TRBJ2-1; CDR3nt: TGTGCCAGCAGCTTTCTCAGAGGGGCGGGAGAGCAAGATGAGCAGTTCTTC; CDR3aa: CASSFLRGAGEQDEQFF
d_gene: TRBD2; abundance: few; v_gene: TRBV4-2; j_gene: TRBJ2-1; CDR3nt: TGTGCCAGCAGCCAGGCATCTAGCGGGGGGGGCGATGAGCAGTTCTTC; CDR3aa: CASSQASSGGGDEQFF
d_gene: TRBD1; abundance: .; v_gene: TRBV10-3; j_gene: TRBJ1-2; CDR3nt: TGTGCCAACCGACAGGGAGGCCCTTATGGCTACACCTTC; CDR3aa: CANRQGGPYGYTF
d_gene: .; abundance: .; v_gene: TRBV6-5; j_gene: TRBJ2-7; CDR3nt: TGTGCCAGCAGTTACTCGGGGGGTAGTGGGGCCTACGAGCAGTACTTC; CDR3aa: CASSYSGGSGAYEQYF
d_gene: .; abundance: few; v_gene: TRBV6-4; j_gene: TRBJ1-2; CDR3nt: TGTGCCAGCAGTGACGAGGCAGACTCTCATGGCTACACCTTC; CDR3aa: CASSDEADSHGYTF
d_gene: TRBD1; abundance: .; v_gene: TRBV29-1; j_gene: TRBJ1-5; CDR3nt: TGCAGCGTCGTGACAGGGGGGAGCAATCAGCCCCAGCATTTT; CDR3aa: CSVVTGGSNQPQHF
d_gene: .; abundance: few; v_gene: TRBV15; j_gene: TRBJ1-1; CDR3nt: TGTGCCACCAGCAGAGATAATCTGGGTTGGGGGGGGCCGGAGGGCACTGAAGCTTTCTTT; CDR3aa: CATSRDNLGWGGPEGTEAFF
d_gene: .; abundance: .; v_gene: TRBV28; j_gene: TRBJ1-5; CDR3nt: TGTGCCAGCAGTATGCCAGATCAGCCCCAGCATTTT; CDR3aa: CASSMPDQPQHF
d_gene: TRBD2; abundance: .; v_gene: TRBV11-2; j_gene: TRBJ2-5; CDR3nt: TGTGCCAGCAGCAGGTTCGGGGGGTCCCAAGAGACCCAGTACTTC; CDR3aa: CASSRFGGSQETQYF
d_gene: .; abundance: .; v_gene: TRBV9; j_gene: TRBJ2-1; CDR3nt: TGTGCCAGCAGCGTATCGACAAACACTCGCAATGAGCAGTTCTTC; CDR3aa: CASSVSTNTRNEQFF
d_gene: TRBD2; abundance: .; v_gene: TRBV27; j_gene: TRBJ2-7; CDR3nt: TGTGCCAGCCGGGAGAGGCTAGCGGGGGCCTACGAGCAGTACTTC; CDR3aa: CASRERLAGAYEQYF
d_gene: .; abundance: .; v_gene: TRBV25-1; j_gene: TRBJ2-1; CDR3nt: TGTGCCAGCAGTCGGAGGGGTTTAAGTGGGGGTGATGAGCAGTTCTTC; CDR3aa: CASSRRGLSGGDEQFF
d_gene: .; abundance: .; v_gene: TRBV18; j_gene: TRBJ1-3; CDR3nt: TGTGCCAGCTCACCATCCAGGGGCTCTGGAAACACCATATATTTT; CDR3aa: CASSPSRGSGNTIYF
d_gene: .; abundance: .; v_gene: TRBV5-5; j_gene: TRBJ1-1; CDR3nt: TGTGCCAGCAGCTTGACAGGCATGAACACTGAAGCTTTCTTT; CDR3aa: CASSLTGMNTEAFF
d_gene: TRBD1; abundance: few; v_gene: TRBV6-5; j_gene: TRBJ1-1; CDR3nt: TGTGCCAGCAATTACAGGGGGCGCGGGACTGAAGCTTTCTTT; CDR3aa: CASNYRGRGTEAFF
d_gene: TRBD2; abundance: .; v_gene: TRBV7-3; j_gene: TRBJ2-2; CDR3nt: TGTGCCAGCAGCCTCGGGACTAGCCAGACCGGGGAGCTGTTTTTT; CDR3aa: CASSLGTSQTGELFF
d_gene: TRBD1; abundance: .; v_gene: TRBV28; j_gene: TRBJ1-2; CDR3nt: TGTGCCGGCGAGGGACAGGGGTTTGGCTACACCTTC; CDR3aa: CAGEGQGFGYTF
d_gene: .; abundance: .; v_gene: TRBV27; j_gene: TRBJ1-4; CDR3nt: TGTGCCAGCAGTTTCATCAGGGCAACTAATGAAAAACTGTTTTTT; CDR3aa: CASSFIRATNEKLFF
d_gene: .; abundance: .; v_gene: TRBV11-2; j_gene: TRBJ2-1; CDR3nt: TGTGCCAGCAGCTTAGGGATGAAGGAGCTGCAGTTCTTC; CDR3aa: CASSLGMKELQFF
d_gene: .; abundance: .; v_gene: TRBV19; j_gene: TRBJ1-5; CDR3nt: TGTGCCAGTAGTACCGGGACATTAAGCAATCAGCCCCAGCATTTT; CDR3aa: CASSTGTLSNQPQHF
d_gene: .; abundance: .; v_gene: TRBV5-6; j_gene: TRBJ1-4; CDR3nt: TGTGCCAGCAGCCGCCGAACGGGGAGAAAGGGGGCAACTAATGAAAAACTGTTTTTT; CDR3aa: CASSRRTGRKGATNEKLFF
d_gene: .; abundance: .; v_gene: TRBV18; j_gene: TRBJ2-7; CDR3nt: TGTGCCAGCTCACTCCGGACTACGTCCGGCGAGCAGTACTTC; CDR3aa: CASSLRTTSGEQYF
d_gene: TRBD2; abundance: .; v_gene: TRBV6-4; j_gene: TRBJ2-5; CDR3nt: TGTGCCAGCAGTACTCCGGGACTAGCGGGGCCGGTGCAAGAGACCCAGTACTTC; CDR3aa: CASSTPGLAGPVQETQYF
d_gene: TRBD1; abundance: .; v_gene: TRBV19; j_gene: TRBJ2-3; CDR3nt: TGTGCCAGTACCAACAGGGGGCGAGGTCGAGATACGCAGTATTTT; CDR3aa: CASTNRGRGRDTQYF
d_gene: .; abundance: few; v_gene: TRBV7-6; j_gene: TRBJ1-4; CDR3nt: TGTGCCAGCAGCCCCGGTCTACGCGGGATTCGCCATGAAAAACTGTTTTTT; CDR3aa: CASSPGLRGIRHEKLFF
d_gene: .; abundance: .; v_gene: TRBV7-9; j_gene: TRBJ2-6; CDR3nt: TGTGCCATTTTAGCGGGTCGGGACAGGTTTAAGTCTGGGGCCAACGTCCTGACTTTC; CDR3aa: CAILAGRDRFKSGANVLTF
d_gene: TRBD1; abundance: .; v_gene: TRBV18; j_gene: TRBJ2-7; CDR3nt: TGTGCCAGCTCACTGGGACAGCGGTACGAGCAGTACTTC; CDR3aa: CASSLGQRYEQYF